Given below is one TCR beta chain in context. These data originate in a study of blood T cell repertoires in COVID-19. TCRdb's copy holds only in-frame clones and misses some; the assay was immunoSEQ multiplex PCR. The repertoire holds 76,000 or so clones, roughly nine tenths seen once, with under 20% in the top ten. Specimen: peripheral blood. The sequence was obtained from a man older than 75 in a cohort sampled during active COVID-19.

CDR3: CSASSGNGYTF. DNA for the CDR3: TGCAGTGCTTCTTCCGGGAATGGCTACACCTTC. The rearrangement uses TRBV20-1 and TRBJ1-2; D ambiguous. V was pared by 5 bases and J by 6 bases, with 10 bases between. CDR1 is DFQATT, CDR2 SNEGSKA, per germline (reference sequence). The CDR3 extends over 11 amino acids.